This TCR beta chain was sequenced in a study of beta chain features in type 1 diabetes. Study conclusions and caveats: Sampled from patients, naive, central memory and Treg TCRB repertoires appeared more similar than those sampled from healthy donors. People with Type 1 diabetes carried modestly yet significantly shorter TCRB CDR3s in all four CD4+ subsets.

This clone turned up a few times. Its antigen is still unknown. CD4+ cells of the naive, central memory, regulatory and stem cell-like memory types were sorted via CD45RO/CCR7/CD25/CD127/CD95/CD27. All of the isolated RNA was reverse transcribed, so expressed TCRB transcripts were sequenced. Assay used: immunoSEQ multiplex PCR; TCRdb lists only in-frame clones, some missing. The repertoire holds fewer than 300,000 clones, with approximately 11% as singletons. The TCR originated in a man in his thirties or forties with type 1 diabetes. The sample taken for sequencing was naive CD4+ T cells from blood.

The CDR3 region is CASSARLQGSNEQFF. The CDR3 nucleotides are TGTGCCAGCAGCGCACGATTACAGGGCTCCAATGAGCAGTTCTTC. The rearrangement joins TRBV9 to TRBJ2-1; possible D gene TRBD1, 6 bases. V was trimmed by 3 bases and J by 6 bases, leaving 16 bases between them. The CDR3 is made up of 15 amino acids. In germline, CDR1 is SGDLS, CDR2 YYNGEE.